Shown below are 15 T cell receptor beta chains from a single sample sequenced in a study of cytomegalovirus exposure and HLA in healthy donors. The primer mix had 60 Vbeta and 13 Jbeta primers. Clones were sequenced by immunoSEQ multiplex PCR, and TCRdb holds only the in-frame ones, with some missing. In the table there are roughly 180,000 clones, roughly 80% of which are singletons. Input material: PBMCs. These receptors came from a girl aged 10-17 years in good health and CMV-seropositive.

V is TRBV5-1 and J is TRBJ2-7; TRBD2 might be the D (5 bases). Trimming took off 3 bases at V and 0 bases at J, with 7 bases between the two ends. Germline values: CDR1 SGHRS, CDR2 YFSETQ. The CDR3 sequence is 13 residues long. Here the CDR3 DNA reads TGCGCCAGCAGCTCGGACTTCTCCTACGAGCAGTACTTC. It specifies CASSSDFSYEQYF.

This clone occurred once. J is TRBJ1-5 and V is TRBV2; 9 nucleotides agree with TRBD1. This CDR3 has 14 amino acids. V lost 4 bases and J lost 4; bases outside the gene matches: 2. Per germline, CDR1 SNHLY and CDR2 FYNNEI. CDR3 nucleotides: TGTGCCAGCAGTGTGGGACAGGGTAATCAGCCCCAGCATTTT. Amino acid sequence: CASSVGQGNQPQHF.

V is TRBV7-3 and J is TRBJ2-1, with D tentatively TRBD1 (5 bases). The germline V gene has CDR1 SGHTA and CDR2 FQGTGA. V was pared by 3 bases and J by 4 bases, with 13 bases between. There are 15 residues in the CDR3. CDR3 nucleotide sequence: TGTGCCAGCAGCTTGTACCCGACAGAGTACAATGAGCAGTTCTTC. Protein product: CASSLYPTEYNEQFF.

The chain is built from TRBV2 and TRBJ1-6; D unresolved. Per the germline V gene, CDR1 is SNHLY and CDR2 is FYNNEI. CDR3 length: 12 amino acids. V lost 7 bases and J lost 9, with 10 bases in between. The CDR3 DNA is TGTGCCAGCAACGGTCGGGTTTCACCCCTCCACTTT. Its translation is CASNGRVSPLHF.

The chain uses TRBV6-5 and TRBJ2-7, with a tentative D call TRBD1 (5 bases). The CDR3 covers 11 residues. Germline CDR1 MNHEY, CDR2 SVGAGI. Trimming took 6 bases from V and 6 from J, leaving 9 bases between them. CDR3 amino acids: CASRRQGEQYF. The CDR3 DNA is TGTGCCAGCAGACGGCAGGGCGAGCAGTACTTC.

The chain is built from TRBV19 and TRBJ2-3; the D gene is possibly TRBD2 (6 bases). Trimming shortened V by 1 base and J by 1 base, and 15 bases separated the two germline ends. The CDR3 loop spans 17 amino acids. Germline V gene data show CDR1 as LNHDA and CDR2 as SQIVND (reference sequence). CDR3 sequence: CASSIGPGIAGTDTQYF. CDR3 nucleotide sequence: TGTGCCAGTAGTATAGGCCCCGGGATAGCGGGCACAGATACGCAGTATTTT.

CDR3 region: CASSLSVQAPYGYTF. The DNA for the CDR3 is TGTGCCAGCAGCTTATCCGTTCAGGCACCCTATGGCTACACCTTC. The chain couples TRBV11-2 to TRBJ1-2; D call uncertain. With 2 bases removed from V and 4 bases from J, the gap between germline ends came to 14 bases. The CDR3 runs to 15 residues. CDR1 SGHAT and CDR2 FQNNGV come from the germline V gene.

The chain has TRBV30 and TRBJ1-5; a weak D match, TRBD1 (5 bases). The germline V gene encodes CDR1 GTSNPN and CDR2 SVGIG (reference sequence). This CDR3 contains 14 residues. V lost 2 bases to trimming and J lost 4 bases, with 12 bases between them. CDR3: CAWSLTGGNQPQHF. DNA for the CDR3: TGTGCCTGGAGTCTTACTGGGGGGAATCAGCCCCAGCATTTT. Variable domain in full (rest from reference TRBV30 and TRBJ1-5): SQTIHQWPATLVQPVGSPLSLECTVEGTSNPNLYWYRQAAGRGLQLLFYSVGIGQISSEVPQNLSASRPQDRQFILSSKKLLLSDSGFYLCAWSLTGGNQPQHFGDGTRLSIL.

The chain is built from TRBV7-2 and TRBJ2-2, with TRBD2 identical over 12 bases. Germline V CDR1 and CDR2: SGHTA, FQGNSA. The junction had 10 bases not matched to a gene; V was cut back by 3 bases and J by 5 bases. The CDR3 loop spans 18 amino acids. CDR3 DNA sequence: TGTGCCAGCAGCTTGGGACTAGCGGGCTTTAGCGGAACCGGGGAGCTGTTTTTT. As protein: CASSLGLAGFSGTGELFF.

The J gene is TRBJ1-3, the V gene TRBV10-3; weak D call: TRBD1 (6 bases). The germline V and J ends were trimmed by 10 bases and 0 bases, with 13 bases remaining between them. The CDR3 runs to 14 residues. Germline CDR1 and CDR2: ENHRY and SYGVKD. CDR3 protein: CATVDSTSGNTIYF. The CDR3 coding sequence is TGTGCCACGGTGGACAGCACCTCTGGAAACACCATATATTTT.

The chain recombines TRBV5-6 with TRBJ2-7; a possible D gene is TRBD2 (5 bases). This CDR3 region has 13 residues. Trimming removed 0 bases at V and 6 bases at J, with 10 bases between. Germline CDR1 reads SGHDT; CDR2 reads YYEEEE. The CDR3 reads CASSLGRRVEQYF. The CDR3 coding sequence is TGTGCCAGCAGCTTGGGTCGGCGGGTCGAGCAGTACTTC. Full variable domain (outside the CDR3, taken from reference TRBV5-6 and TRBJ2-7): DAGVTQSPTHLIKTRGQQVTLRCSPKSGHDTVSWYQQALGQGPQFIFQYYEEEERQRGNFPDRFSGHQFPNYSSELNVNALLLGDSALYLCASSLGRRVEQYFGPGTRLTVT.

V gene TRBV19 combines with J gene TRBJ1-2; 10 bases fit TRBD1. Per the germline V gene, CDR1 is LNHDA and CDR2 is SQIVND (reference sequence). The length of the CDR3 is 14 residues. J lost 4 bases, V lost 4 bases, and 3 bases had no gene match. The CDR3 DNA reads TGTGCCAGTAGTACGGGACAGGGGTTCTATGGCTACACCTTC. It encodes CASSTGQGFYGYTF.

This clone occurred once. The genes are TRBV5-1 and TRBJ1-4, with 8 positions matching TRBD1. J lost 8 bases, V lost 2 bases, and 5 bases had no gene match. The CDR3 is 14 residues long. Germline lookup yields CDR1 SGHRS and CDR2 YFSETQ. CDR3 nucleotide sequence: TGCGCCAGCAGCTTAAGGACAGGGAAGGAAAAACTGTTTTTT. Protein: CASSLRTGKEKLFF.

The V and J genes are TRBV5-4 and TRBJ1-2; D ambiguous. Trimming removed 1 base at V and 4 bases at J, with 8 bases between. Per the germline V gene, CDR1 is SGHNT and CDR2 is YYREEE (reference sequence). The CDR3 runs 13 residues. CDR3 residues: CASSLSRLYGYTF. For the CDR3, the DNA is TGTGCCAGCAGCTTGAGCAGACTCTATGGCTACACCTTC. The full variable domain, with the rest looked up from reference TRBV5-4 and TRBJ1-2, is ETGVTQSPTHLIKTRGQQVTLRCSSQSGHNTVSWYQQALGQGPQFIFQYYREEENGRGNFPPRFSGLQFPNYSSELNVNALELDDSALYLCASSLSRLYGYTFGSGTRLTVV.

The chain links TRBV7-6 to TRBJ1-1, with TRBD1 matching over 10 bases. The CDR3 loop spans 14 amino acids. Per the germline V gene, CDR1 is SGHVS and CDR2 is FNYEAQ. Trimming cost V 5 bases and J 10 bases; bases outside gene matches: 10. The DNA of the CDR3 is TGTGCCAGCAGCCCAAGACAGGGGGCGGTTCGAGCTTTCTTT. It is translated as CASSPRQGAVRAFF.